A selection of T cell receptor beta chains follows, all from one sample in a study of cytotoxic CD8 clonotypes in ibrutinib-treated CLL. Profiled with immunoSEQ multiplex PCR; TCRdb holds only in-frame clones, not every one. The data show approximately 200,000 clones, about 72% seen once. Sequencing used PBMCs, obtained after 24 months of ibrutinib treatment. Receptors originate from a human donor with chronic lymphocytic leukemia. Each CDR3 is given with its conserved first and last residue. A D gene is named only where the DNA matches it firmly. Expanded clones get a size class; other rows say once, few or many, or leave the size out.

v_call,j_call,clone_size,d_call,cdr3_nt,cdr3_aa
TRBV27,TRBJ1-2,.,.,TGTGCCAGCAGTTCCTCGACAGAGAGGTATGGCTACACCTTC,CASSSSTERYGYTF
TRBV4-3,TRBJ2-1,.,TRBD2,TGCGCCAGCAGCCAAGCGGCTAGCGGGAGGCAGGACAATGAGCAGTTCTTC,CASSQAASGRQDNEQFF
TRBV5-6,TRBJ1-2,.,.,TGTGCCAGCAGCTTGGGAAGGGTTCCTATCGCTAACTATGGCTACACCTTC,CASSLGRVPIANYGYTF
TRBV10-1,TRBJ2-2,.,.,TGCGCCAGCAGGACCGGGACAAACACCGGGGAGCTGTTTTTT,CASRTGTNTGELFF
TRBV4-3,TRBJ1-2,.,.,TGCGCCAGCAGCCAAGGCTCTGATATAAGGAGAGGCGGCTATGGCTACACCTTC,CASSQGSDIRRGGYGYTF
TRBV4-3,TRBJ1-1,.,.,TGCGCCAGCAGCCAAGAAATTGCCATTTCAGGGTCCGGCCCGGTGAACACTGAAGCTTTCTTT,CASSQEIAISGSGPVNTEAFF
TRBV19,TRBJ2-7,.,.,TGTGCCGTAGGATCTTTCTACGAGCAGTACTTC,CAVGSFYEQYF
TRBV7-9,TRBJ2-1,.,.,TGTGCCAGCAGCCCCCGATCGGCTTACAACTACAATGAGCAGTTCTTC,CASSPRSAYNYNEQFF
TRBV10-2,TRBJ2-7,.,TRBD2,TGCGCCAGCAGTGAGTCGCTCGCTAGCGGGAGAAGCGAGCAGTACTTC,CASSESLASGRSEQYF
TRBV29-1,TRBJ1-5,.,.,TGCAGCGTCCAGAAAAATAGCAATCAGCCCCAGCATTTT,CSVQKNSNQPQHF
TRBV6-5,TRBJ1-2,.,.,TGTGCCAGCACCCTGGGTCCCTCAGCTAACTATGGCTACACCTTC,CASTLGPSANYGYTF
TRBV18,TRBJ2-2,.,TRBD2,TGTGCCAGCTCACCACCGGGGCTAGCGGGAGTTGGGGAGCTGTTTTTT,CASSPPGLAGVGELFF
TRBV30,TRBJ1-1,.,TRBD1,TGTGCCTGGAGTGGGGACAGGGAAGCTTTCTTT,CAWSGDREAFF
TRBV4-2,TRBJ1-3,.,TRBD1,TGTGCCAGCAGCCAAAAGACAGGGGGCCGGGGAAACACCATATATTTT,CASSQKTGGRGNTIYF
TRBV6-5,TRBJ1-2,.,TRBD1,TGTGCCAGCAGTTACATCTCGACAGGGGGCGTTGGCTACACCTTC,CASSYISTGGVGYTF
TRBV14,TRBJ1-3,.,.,TGTGCCAGCAGTCAAGGCTACACCATATATTTT,CASSQGYTIYF
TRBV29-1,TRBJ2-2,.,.,TGCAGCGTTGAAGGTGGGGCCGGGGAGCTGTTTTTT,CSVEGGAGELFF
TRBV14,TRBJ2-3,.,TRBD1,TGTGCCAGCAGCCAGAAATCAAGTCTCTGGGACAGACAACGCACAGATACGCAGTATTTT,CASSQKSSLWDRQRTDTQYF
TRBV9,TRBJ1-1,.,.,TGTGCCAGCAGCGTAGGCGGGGTGGTGGGCACAAACACTGAAGCTTTCTTT,CASSVGGVVGTNTEAFF
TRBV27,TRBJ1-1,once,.,TGTGCCAGCAGTTTAGACCCCGCGTTGGGGGCTTTCTTT,CASSLDPALGAFF
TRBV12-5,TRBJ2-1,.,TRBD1,TGTGCTAGTGGCAAGGACAGGGGAATAGACAATGAGCAGTTCTTC,CASGKDRGIDNEQFF
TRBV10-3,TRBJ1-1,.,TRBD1,TGTGCCATCAGTGAGTCGGACAGGGGGAGCACTGAAGCTTTCTTT,CAISESDRGSTEAFF
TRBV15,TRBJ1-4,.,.,TGTGCCACCAGCAGAGCTGTGTCTACAGCTAATGAAAAACTGTTTTTT,CATSRAVSTANEKLFF
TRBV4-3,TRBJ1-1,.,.,TGCGCCAGCAGCCATTACACAGGGACGAACACTGAAGCTTTCTTT,CASSHYTGTNTEAFF